The sequence of this T cell receptor (beta chain) was determined in a study of blood T cells in healthy people across ages. A J-beta primer mix and a sample-barcoded 5' primer were used in a second PCR of roughly 7 to 12 cycles. A single record per CDR3 protein comes from TCRdb applying MiXCR to the 5' RACE reads. The sample holds hundreds of thousands of distinct CDR3 sequences; around a quarter are singletons and the top ten take 9.4%. Study outcomes and limitations: As naive T cell percentage varied, TCR beta diversity correlated strongly with it.

The sample holds a few counts of this clonotype. The antigen remains undetermined. CDR1 is KGHDR and CDR2 is SFDVKD in the germline V gene. The CDR3 is 19 residues long. V lost 2 bases to trimming and J lost 4 bases, with 23 bases between them. The same sample was also studied in work on T cells of mothers and their children. Turning to that study: Extraction yielded RNA that went, in full, into cDNA synthesis at approximately 1.5 ug per 15 ul.

The receptor comes from a boy under 18 in good health. The chain uses TRBV24-1 and TRBJ2-1, with a possible D match to TRBD2 (5 bases). Sequencing was carried out using blood. CDR3 sequence: CATSDSPGGLRGLYNEQFF. CDR3 coding DNA: TGTGCCACCAGTGATTCCCCCGGCGGGCTTAGAGGCCTATACAATGAGCAGTTCTTC.